This T cell receptor (beta chain) originates from a study of T cells after yellow fever vaccination. Study-wide results and caveats: Of the clonotypes, a small share occurred in both CD4 and CD8 compartments.

This clonotype has just a few counts. The antigen is not known. V shed 6 bases and J 0 bases; nucleotides not matched to a gene: 13. The CDR3 is 17 amino acids. Germline lookup yields CDR1 SQVTM and CDR2 ANQGSEA. The authors made TCR cDNA by 5'RACE template switching, adding a universal primer site and UMIs. TCRdb re-analysed the 5' RACE reads in MiXCR, keeping a single row per CDR3 protein. Of about 240,000 distinct CDR3 sequences in the sample, 6.9% were seen once. This clonotype originated in a man aged 25-45 years who received the YFV17D yellow fever vaccine. The chain joins TRBV29-1 to TRBJ2-1; TRBD1 agrees at 8 bases. Source: CD4+ T cells sorted from PBMCs, taken 15 days after the yellow fever booster vaccination. The CDR3 DNA reads TGCAGCGTCGGACGGCAGGGGGCAGTATCCTCCTACAATGAGCAGTTCTTC. It is translated as CSVGRQGAVSSYNEQFF.